This TCR beta chain came from a study of blood T cell repertoires in COVID-19 (dated by TCRdb to the early 2020s). Regarding the research as a whole: Samples from collaborators originated in the United States, Italy and Spain and spanned both the acute and convalescent phases of COVID-19. The repertoires were made available in a free public database intended to serve as a resource for research on the immune response to SARS-CoV-2. The material from the prospective study consisted of cDNA or gDNA derived from T cells, B-cell-depleted T cells, or PBMCs. Sample metadata almost always included a de-identified subject ID, COVID-19 status, age in years and sex. HLA class I and class II types, where available, came from metadata supplied by the sample provider rather than from assay-based typing. The samples were drawn from the first 160 participants of the ongoing ImmuneRACE study and from 950 to 1,500 subjects provided by 6 global collaborators. Subjects who had been exposed to COVID-19, were actively infected with it, or had recovered from it provided the deeply sampled blood TCRbeta repertoires that made up the dataset. Summary of the overall study and its limitations: The quantity of clinical and demographic metadata differed by source and by participant and was supplied without curation.

TCRbeta CDR3 regions were amplified from genomic DNA by means of the immunoSEQ Assay, a bias-controlled multiplex PCR. As for the original processing: The number of nucleated cells in each sample was estimated by amplification of reference gene primers within the assay. To quantify the absolute abundance of each unique TCRbeta CDR3 rearrangement, sequence reads were collapsed and filtered. For each sample, productive Simpson clonality was calculated as the square root of Simpson's diversity index across productive rearrangements. TCRdb took over this immuneACCESS table, retaining in-frame rearrangements with V and J assigned. Such tables are incomplete; in checked studies, under half of the missing clones stem from an unresolved V gene, and the remainder is unexplained. From that table come the V and J calls and clone size; the DNA was used to work out D and trimming. The table for this sample lists some 110,000 clones; around 84% of them were counted only once. The ten largest clones take up around 3.9% of the sample.

On this clone itself: It lacks a known antigen. Base qualities are not provided; no much larger clone lies one nucleotide away.

Participants in the prospective study were enrolled through a virtual design, were aged roughly 18 to 100 years, and lived in roughly 25 United States geographic areas. In the prospective study, participants were assigned to cohorts based on the clinical history participants reported in a screening survey and a study questionnaire. Recovered participants in ImmuneRACE Cohort 3 were defined as having two consecutive negative NP/OP PCR tests, clearance from a healthcare professional, or resolution of symptoms. Each participant in the prospective study had whole blood, serum and a nasopharyngeal or oropharyngeal swab collected by mobile phlebotomists. Additional blood draws and questionnaires over an approximately 2-month period could optionally be provided by prospective study participants. Before DNA extraction, prospective study blood samples were shipped either frozen or at room temperature. Relative to germline, V is missing 4 bases and J is missing 0 bases, with 6 bases of the junction outside any gene match. Measured from the cysteine to the phenylalanine, the CDR3 is 14 residues long. The DNA shown is the 42-base CDR3, in frame from base 1. CDR1 GTSNPN and CDR2 SVGIG were looked up in the germline V gene (reference sequence).

The chain couples TRBV30 to TRBJ2-7; the junction holds 7 bases that match TRBD1. This receptor was taken from a woman aged 30 to 39 who had recovered from COVID-19. Input material: PBMCs or T cells enriched from blood (not recorded which). The bases read TGTGCCTGGAAAGACAGGGACGGCTCCTACGAGCAGTACTTC. It codes for CAWKDRDGSYEQYF. Reference TRBV30 and TRBJ2-7 proteins supply the regions before and after the CDR3; the full variable domain is: SQTIHQWPATLVQPVGSPLSLECTVEGTSNPNLYWYRQAAGRGLQLLFYSVGIGQISSEVPQNLSASRPQDRQFILSSKKLLLSDSGFYLCAWKDRDGSYEQYFGPGTRLTVT.